Shown below are 20 T cell receptor beta chains from a single sample sequenced in a study of cytomegalovirus exposure and HLA in healthy donors. Profiled with immunoSEQ multiplex PCR; TCRdb holds only in-frame clones, not every one. The sample includes 150,000 to 200,000 clones, about four fifths seen only once; the top ten take approximately 7%. Sequenced sample: PBMCs. The receptors derive from a man aged 18 to 29 in good health and CMV-seropositive.

This clone was counted a single time. The V call is TRBV27, the J call TRBJ2-3, with D possibly matching TRBD2 (5 bases). In germline, CDR1 is MNHEY, CDR2 SMNVEV (reference sequence). Deletions cut 5 bases from V and 1 base from J, with 16 bases between. The CDR3 has 16 amino acids. The CDR3 DNA reads TGTGCCAGCAGTCCCGGACGGGGAGCCCGCACAGATACGCAGTATTTT. This codes for CASSPGRGARTDTQYF.

This clone has only a few counts. The chain employs TRBV30 and TRBJ1-1, with TRBD1 identical over 9 bases. Trimming took 2 bases from V and 6 from J; bases not matched to a gene: 13. The length of the CDR3 is 16 residues. Germline CDR1 reads GTSNPN; CDR2 reads SVGIG (reference sequence). CDR3 loop: CAWSRWGGQGTAEAFF. For the CDR3, the DNA is TGTGCCTGGAGTCGTTGGGGGGGACAGGGCACAGCTGAAGCTTTCTTT.

This clone was found a few times. This sequence joins TRBV7-3 and TRBJ2-3; tentative D call: TRBD1 (6 bases). This CDR3 is 17 amino acids long. In germline, CDR1 is SGHTA, CDR2 FQGTGA. Trimming took off 5 bases at V and 0 bases at J, with 18 bases between the two ends. DNA for the CDR3: TGTGCCAGCAGCCCCAGTAGGCAGGGGTCTAGCACAGATACGCAGTATTTT. Translating gives CASSPSRQGSSTDTQYF.

This chain uses TRBV28 with TRBJ2-3; TRBD1 is a possible D gene (5 bases). From germline, CDR1 is MDHEN and CDR2 SYDVKM. This CDR3 spans 13 amino acids. V dropped 1 base and J dropped 4 bases, with 6 bases sitting between them. The CDR3 sequence: CASSLLGPDTQYF. The CDR3 DNA reads TGTGCCAGCAGTTTATTGGGGCCAGATACGCAGTATTTT.

The chain recombines TRBV27 with TRBJ2-3, with 13 positions matching TRBD2. Germline CDR1 MNHEY, CDR2 SMNVEV (reference sequence). The length of the CDR3 is 16 residues. V lost 9 bases to trimming and J lost 0 bases; unmatched junction nucleotides: 6. The CDR3 region is CASRGLAGTSTDTQYF. The CDR3 nucleotides are TGTGCCAGTCGGGGACTAGCGGGAACTAGCACAGATACGCAGTATTTT.

This clone was detected once. This chain links TRBV11-1 with TRBJ2-7; D possibly corresponds to TRBD2 (6 bases). Trimming pared 8 bases from V and 1 base from J, leaving 15 bases between. Germline V gene lookup returns CDR1 SGHAT and CDR2 FQDESV (reference sequence). The CDR3 has 14 amino acids. The chain's CDR3 is CASGAGGPSYEQYF. Here the CDR3 DNA reads TGTGCCAGCGGAGCGGGCGGACCGTCCTACGAGCAGTACTTC.

V and J are TRBV12-1 and TRBJ2-3; the table names TRBD1, a call not compared with the DNA. TRBV12-1 is a documented pseudogene. The CDR3 runs 13 residues. Written as DNA, the CDR3 is TGTGCCAGCAGCCGTTCCAGGGTGTGTGGGCAGTATTTT. This translates into CASSRSRVCGQYF.

V usage is TRBV9 and J usage is TRBJ2-3; weak D call: TRBD1 (5 bases). Germline V gene sequence: CDR1 SGDLS, CDR2 YYNGEE. Trimming cost V 3 bases and J 2 bases, with 7 bases left between them. The CDR3 loop spans 13 amino acids. The CDR3 loop is CASSGGYTDTQYF. In DNA, the CDR3 is TGTGCCAGCAGCGGGGGCTACACAGATACGCAGTATTTT.

The chain couples TRBV5-1 to TRBJ2-3, with 11 bases lining up with TRBD2. J lost 1 base, V lost 4 bases, and 5 bases had no gene match. The CDR3 totals 16 residues. Per the germline V gene, CDR1 is SGHRS and CDR2 is YFSETQ. In DNA form, the CDR3 reads TGCGCCAGCAGCCCGTTAGCGGGGGGGGGCACAGATACGCAGTATTTT. As protein: CASSPLAGGGTDTQYF.

The chain employs TRBV5-5 and TRBJ2-7; the match to TRBD2 covers 8 bases. CDR3 length: 13 amino acids. Germline lookup yields CDR1 SGHKS and CDR2 YYEKEE (reference sequence). CDR3 coding DNA: TGTGCCAGCACCTCAGATTCGGAGCGGGGGCAGAATGTC. Protein product: CASTSDSERGQNV.

The chain uses TRBV4-1 and TRBJ2-1, with D possibly TRBD2 on 5 matching bases. Germline V gene lookup returns CDR1 MGHRA and CDR2 YSYEKL. Trimming shortened V by 6 bases and J by 3 bases, and 15 bases separated the two germline ends. The length of the CDR3 is 15 residues. The CDR3 loop is CASSQDFPVYNEQFF. Written as DNA, the CDR3 is TGCGCCAGCAGTCAGGACTTCCCCGTCTACAATGAGCAGTTCTTC.

CDR3 amino acids: CATSRDRGTTNQPQHF. CDR3 nucleotides: TGTGCCACCAGCAGAGACCGGGGGACGACGAATCAGCCCCAGCATTTT. The chain joins TRBV15 to TRBJ1-5; D is perhaps TRBD1 (5 bases). The CDR3 length is 16 residues. Germline V lookup: CDR1 LNHNV, CDR2 YYDKDF (reference sequence). V gave up 0 bases and J gave up 4 bases, with 13 bases separating them.

V usage is TRBV2 and J usage is TRBJ2-6; 7 bases agree with TRBD2. This CDR3 region has 15 residues. V dropped 7 bases and J dropped 2; count of bases not matched to a gene: 5. CDR1 is SNHLY, CDR2 FYNNEI, per germline. Here the CDR3 DNA reads TGTGCCAGCAACCGAGGGAGGGCTGGGGCCAACGTCCTGACTTTC. This sequence encodes CASNRGRAGANVLTF.

V and J are TRBV5-6 and TRBJ2-7; possible D gene TRBD2, 5 bases. The germline CDR1 and CDR2 sequences are SGHDT and YYEEEE. The V end lost 3 bases, the J end lost 0 bases, and 10 bases lay between the germline ends. The CDR3 extends over 14 amino acids. CDR3 coding DNA: TGTGCCAGCAGCTCCGTGGGGAGCTCCTACGAGCAGTACTTC. Translated: CASSSVGSSYEQYF. The full variable domain, completed using reference TRBV5-6 and TRBJ2-7, is DAGVTQSPTHLIKTRGQQVTLRCSPKSGHDTVSWYQQALGQGPQFIFQYYEEEERQRGNFPDRFSGHQFPNYSSELNVNALLLGDSALYLCASSSVGSSYEQYFGPGTRLTVT.

The J gene is TRBJ1-4, the V gene TRBV9; TRBD1 might be the D (6 bases). The CDR3 spans 14 residues. CDR1 and CDR2 (germline): SGDLS, YYNGEE. V was shortened by 3 bases and J by 5 bases, with 11 bases between the two germline ends. The CDR3 bases are TGTGCCAGCAGCGGTGGGGGCGTCAATGAAAAACTGTTTTTT. This codes for CASSGGGVNEKLFF.

This chain joins TRBV29-1 and TRBJ2-7; 11 bases line up with TRBD2. V trimming: 5 bases; J trimming: 1 base; junction bases outside the gene matches: 16. Germline CDR1 reads SQVTM; CDR2 reads ANQGSEA. The CDR3 runs to 18 residues. The CDR3 protein is CSVLRETSGNMRSYEQYF. Written as DNA, the CDR3 is TGCAGCGTTCTAAGAGAGACTAGCGGGAATATGCGGTCCTACGAGCAGTACTTC.

The chain joins TRBV2 to TRBJ1-5, with 9 bases identical to TRBD1. The CDR3 is 15 residues long. CDR1 and CDR2 from the germline V gene are SNHLY and FYNNEI. V lost 6 bases and J lost 6; bases outside the gene matches: 9. CDR3 loop: CASRGTGGAGQPQHF. The CDR3 coding sequence is TGTGCCAGCAGGGGTACAGGGGGCGCAGGTCAGCCCCAGCATTTT. The full variable domain, completed using reference TRBV2 and TRBJ1-5, is EPEVTQTPSHQVTQMGQEVILRCVPISNHLYFYWYRQILGQKVEFLVSFYNNEISEKSEIFDDQFSVERPDGSNFTLKIRSTKLEDSAMYFCASRGTGGAGQPQHFGDGTRLSIL.

The sample holds a few counts of this clone. The chain employs TRBV2 and TRBJ2-1; D is uncertain. The CDR3 runs to 18 residues. V lost 2 bases and J lost 0, with 17 bases in between. Germline V gene data show CDR1 as SNHLY and CDR2 as FYNNEI. CDR3 sequence (DNA): TGTGCCAGCAGTGAAAAACGGCTTGAGGTGAGCTCCTACAATGAGCAGTTCTTC. The encoded protein is CASSEKRLEVSSYNEQFF. Full variable domain (remainder filled in from reference TRBV2 and TRBJ2-1): EPEVTQTPSHQVTQMGQEVILRCVPISNHLYFYWYRQILGQKVEFLVSFYNNEISEKSEIFDDQFSVERPDGSNFTLKIRSTKLEDSAMYFCASSEKRLEVSSYNEQFFGPGTRLTVL.

The J gene is TRBJ2-7, the V gene TRBV30; possibly TRBD2 for D (6 bases). Germline CDR1 and CDR2: GTSNPN and SVGIG (reference sequence). The V end was cut by 1 base, the J end by 6 bases, with 10 bases between. The CDR3 has 12 residues. The CDR3 sequence: CAWSGGGREQYF. CDR3 nucleotide sequence: TGTGCCTGGAGTGGTGGAGGGCGCGAGCAGTACTTC. Drawing the rest from reference TRBV30 and TRBJ2-7, the complete variable domain is SQTIHQWPATLVQPVGSPLSLECTVEGTSNPNLYWYRQAAGRGLQLLFYSVGIGQISSEVPQNLSASRPQDRQFILSSKKLLLSDSGFYLCAWSGGGREQYFGPGTRLTVT.

For the CDR3, the DNA is TGTGCCTGGAGTCGAGTCTCTATACAGGGCTTCCTTCCCGAGCAGTACTTC. Encoded protein: CAWSRVSIQGFLPEQYF. The chain links TRBV30 to TRBJ2-7; weak D call: TRBD1 (6 bases). Trimming stripped 2 bases from V and 6 bases from J, with 26 bases between. The CDR3 is 17 residues long. Germline V gene data show CDR1 as GTSNPN and CDR2 as SVGIG (reference sequence). The complete variable domain, with remaining parts taken from reference TRBV30 and TRBJ2-7, reads SQTIHQWPATLVQPVGSPLSLECTVEGTSNPNLYWYRQAAGRGLQLLFYSVGIGQISSEVPQNLSASRPQDRQFILSSKKLLLSDSGFYLCAWSRVSIQGFLPEQYFGPGTRLTVT.